This T cell receptor beta chain is drawn from a study of blood T cell repertoires in COVID-19. This CDR3 comprises 11 residues. The germline V and J ends were trimmed by 8 bases and 4 bases, with 8 bases remaining between them. Germline loops: CDR1 MNHEY, CDR2 SVGAGI. The table came from immunoSEQ multiplex PCR; TCRdb's copy has only in-frame clones and leaves some out. The repertoire consists of about 470,000 clones, with about nine tenths occurring once and the leading ten covering about 0.75%. This clone is a singleton in its sample. This TCR was recovered from a woman aged 18-29 years who had recovered from COVID-19. This chain uses TRBV6-5 with TRBJ1-1; D not certain. Sequences were obtained from PBMCs or T cells enriched from blood (not recorded which). The CDR3 spells CASARGTEAFF. DNA of the CDR3: TGTGCCAGCGCAAGAGGCACTGAAGCTTTCTTT.